The source of this T cell receptor (beta chain) is a study of CD8 T cells in ankylosing spondylitis. Germline-derived CDR1 and CDR2 are DFQATT and SNEGSKA (reference sequence). This CDR3 comprises 11 residues. V was trimmed by 5 bases and J by 5 bases, leaving 7 bases between them. This clonotype was observed many times. Antigen unknown. Quantitative molecular-barcoded 5'-RACE generated the TCR beta libraries. Via MiXCR, TCRdb re-called the 5' RACE reads, giving one row per CDR3 protein. This table holds a few hundred thousand distinct CDR3 sequences, 11% found once. Whole-study results and caveats: The authors reported significant enrichment of disease-linked clones in matched ankylosing spondylitis synovial fluid. What appeared characteristic of ankylosing spondylitis blood was a TCR beta motif of eight highly homologous variants.

The receptor comes from a female donor with ankylosing spondylitis or in good health (not recorded which). The sequenced material came from blood, either unsorted or a sorted T cell fraction (not recorded which). The rearrangement links TRBV20-1 to TRBJ2-1; no clear D. CDR3 sequence (DNA): TGCAGTGCTTCCACCCACAATGAGCAGTTCTTC. Translation: CSASTHNEQFF.